These 24 T cell receptor beta chains were all obtained from the same sample, sequenced in a study of Graves' ophthalmopathy and Graves' hyperthyroidism. From RNA, the CDR3 regions of TCR beta chains were amplified and sequenced. Second-round multiplex PCR followed a first-round RT-PCR using HTBI primers. From the multiplex PCR reads, TCRdb called clonotypes with MiXCR, one entry per CDR3 protein. Of about 1.1 million distinct CDR3 sequences listed, around a third are singletons. Sequences were obtained from peripheral blood or thyroid tissue (not recorded which). Receptor source: an adult man with Graves' hyperthyroidism.

Comment on this clonotype: Given a much more abundant clone one base away, this may be a read error. V usage is TRBV9 and J usage is TRBJ1-1, with a possible D match to TRBD1 (6 bases). Per the germline V gene, CDR1 is SGDLS and CDR2 is YYNGEE. The CDR3 has 16 amino acids. With 3 bases removed from V and 3 bases from J, the gap between germline ends came to 18 bases. CDR3 amino acids: CASSGGAGARDTEAFF. CDR3 DNA: TGTGCCAGCAGCGGAGGGGCAGGGGCTAGGGACACTGAAGCTTTCTTT.

This clonotype was picked up many times. The chain joins TRBV10-3 to TRBJ1-6; TRBD1 aligns across 8 bases. The CDR3 has 15 residues. The V gene's germline CDR1 is ENHRY and CDR2 SYGVKD. J was trimmed by 6 bases and V by 2 bases; bases with no gene match: 3. In DNA form, the CDR3 reads TGTGCCATCAGTGAGGCGGACAGGGCTAATTCACCCCTCCACTTT. Residues: CAISEADRANSPLHF.

This clonotype came up many times. J is TRBJ2-7 and V is TRBV7-9; 7 nucleotides align to TRBD2. CDR1 SEHNR and CDR2 FQNEAQ come from the germline V gene (reference sequence). Trimming took 4 bases from V and 3 from J; bases not matched to a gene: 9. The CDR3 has 15 amino acids. The CDR3 is CASSYGPSGGYEQYF. CDR3 DNA: TGTGCCAGCAGCTACGGACCTAGCGGAGGCTACGAGCAGTACTTC. The full variable domain, rest sourced from reference TRBV7-9 and TRBJ2-7, is DTGVSQNPRHKITKRGQNVTFRCDPISEHNRLYWYRQTLGQGPEFLTYFQNEAQLEKSRLLSDRFSAERPKGSFSTLEIQRTEQGDSAMYLCASSYGPSGGYEQYFGPGTRLTVT.

CDR3 DNA: TGTGCCAGCGGCCCTAGTGGGACAGACCAAGAGACCCAGTACTTC. It codes for CASGPSGTDQETQYF. The chain recombines TRBV7-9 with TRBJ2-5; 7 nucleotides align to TRBD1. Germline V lookup: CDR1 SEHNR, CDR2 FQNEAQ (reference sequence). The CDR3 covers 15 residues. With V trimmed by 8 bases and J by 0 bases, 9 bases remained unmatched.

This clonotype came up a few times. This may arise from a read error, as a much more abundant clone is one base away. This sequence joins TRBV7-2 and TRBJ1-1; D not resolved. Germline lookup yields CDR1 SGHTA and CDR2 FQGNSA. V lost 1 base and J 1 base, leaving 7 bases between the germline ends. The CDR3 loop spans 14 amino acids. In DNA, the CDR3 is TGTGCCAGCAGCTTAGTGCAGCCGAACACTGAAGCTTTCTTT. Its protein product is CASSLVQPNTEAFF.

This clonotype has ten or more counts. The rearrangement joins TRBV2 to TRBJ1-5; 10 bases map to TRBD1. V lost 3 bases to trimming and J lost 7 bases; unmatched junction nucleotides: 6. The CDR3 contains 15 residues. Germline V lookup: CDR1 SNHLY, CDR2 FYNNEI. The CDR3 region has the DNA TGTGCCAGCAGTGATCGGGACAGGGGTTCGCAGCCCCAGCATTTT. The encoded protein is CASSDRDRGSQPQHF.

This chain uses TRBV19 with TRBJ2-7; 9 positions match TRBD1. This CDR3 spans 13 amino acids. V was pared by 8 bases and J by 7 bases, with 9 bases of the junction left unmatched. CDR1 is LNHDA and CDR2 is SQIVND in the germline V gene (reference sequence). This chain's CDR3 is CASVNRGLGEQYF. CDR3 nucleotide sequence: TGTGCCAGTGTAAACAGGGGGCTGGGGGAGCAGTACTTC.

The rearrangement uses TRBV12-3 or TRBV12-4 and TRBJ2-2, with 9 positions matching TRBD2. CDR3 length: 16 amino acids. V shed 8 bases, J shed 5 bases, and the junction held 12 bases outside the gene matches. This CDR3 is CASEGGSGRRTGELFF. The CDR3 DNA is TGTGCCAGCGAGGGTGGAAGCGGGAGGAGAACCGGGGAGCTGTTTTTT.

This clonotype showed up many times. The J gene is TRBJ1-1, the V gene TRBV7-9, with 7 nucleotides matching TRBD1. This CDR3 region has 14 residues. Trimming cost V 5 bases and J 0 bases; bases outside gene matches: 3. Per the germline V gene, CDR1 is SEHNR and CDR2 is FQNEAQ (reference sequence). CDR3 in DNA: TGTGCCAGCAGCCCGACAGGGATGAACACTGAAGCTTTCTTT. Translated: CASSPTGMNTEAFF.

The rearrangement uses TRBV20-1 and TRBJ1-2; TRBD1 matches 9 bases. This CDR3 has 16 amino acids. V shed 7 bases, J shed 3 bases, and the junction held 15 bases outside the gene matches. Germline CDR1 is DFQATT and CDR2 is SNEGSKA (reference sequence). The CDR3 loop is CSVSTGGPLWDYGYTF. As DNA, the CDR3 is TGCAGTGTTTCGACAGGGGGACCGCTCTGGGACTATGGCTACACCTTC.

V usage is TRBV15 and J usage is TRBJ2-5; no clear D. The V end was cut by 3 bases, the J end by 5 bases, with 10 bases between. Germline V gene lookup returns CDR1 LNHNV and CDR2 YYDKDF (reference sequence). The CDR3 totals 13 residues. CDR3 amino acids: CATSSWFLETQYF. For the CDR3, the DNA is TGTGCCACCAGCAGTTGGTTCCTGGAGACCCAGTACTTC.

Regarding this clonotype: Sequence at one end of the junction differs from germline and may be a read error. The J gene is TRBJ2-7, the V gene TRBV10-1, with D perhaps matching TRBD2 (7 bases). This CDR3 region has 11 residues. Per the germline V gene, CDR1 is WNHNN and CDR2 is SYGVQD (reference sequence). The CDR3 nucleotides are TGTGCCGCCGCGGGGGCCCACGAGCAGTACTTC. It specifies CAAAGAHEQYF.

In nucleotides, the CDR3 is TGTGCCAGCAGCCCCACCCTTAATGAAAAACTGTTTTTT. Residues: CASSPTLNEKLFF. The rearrangement joins TRBV13 to TRBJ1-4; D not resolved. V gave up 5 bases and J gave up 4 bases, with 8 bases separating them. CDR1 PRHDT and CDR2 FYEKMQ come from the germline V gene (reference sequence). CDR3 length equals 13 residues.

This clonotype was seen only a few times. The chain employs TRBV20-1 and TRBJ2-5; D is tentatively TRBD1 or TRBD2 (5 bases each). Trimming removed 5 bases from V and 2 bases from J, with 12 bases in between. The CDR3 loop spans 13 amino acids. Per the germline V gene, CDR1 is DFQATT and CDR2 is SNEGSKA (reference sequence). CDR3 nucleotides: TGCAGTGCTGGAGGTCAGGGTCAAGAGACCCAGTACTTC. It specifies CSAGGQGQETQYF.

The rearrangement links TRBV7-6 to TRBJ1-2; 8 bases match TRBD1. Trimming removed 2 bases from V and 0 bases from J; junction bases left unmatched: 8. The germline V gene has CDR1 SGHVS and CDR2 FNYEAQ. The CDR3 runs 17 residues. In nucleotides, the CDR3 is TGTGCCAGCAGCTTAAGTTACGGGACAGGATCTAACTATGGCTACACCTTC. Translation gives CASSLSYGTGSNYGYTF.

Concerning this clonotype: Since a much larger clone is just one base distant, this may be a read error. The CDR3 does not end in the conserved phenylalanine or tryptophan, so this is likely a read error. The CDR3 here is CSVGLQLETQYL. CDR3 nucleotide sequence: TGCAGCGTTGGTTTGCAGCTGGAGACCCAGTACCTC. The chain employs TRBV29-1 and TRBJ2-5; D gene ambiguous. The CDR3 runs 12 residues. Germline values: CDR1 SQVTM, CDR2 ANQGSEA. Trimming stripped 4 bases from V and 5 bases from J, with 11 bases between.

On this clonotype itself: It is likely a read error, because the conserved phenylalanine at the end of the CDR3 is missing. The chain couples TRBV7-6 to TRBJ2-5, with D perhaps matching TRBD2 (7 bases). Germline lookup yields CDR1 SGHVS and CDR2 FNYEAQ. The CDR3 extends over 15 amino acids. V was shortened by 1 base and J by 5 bases, with 14 bases between the two germline ends. The CDR3 spells CASSLVWGGRETQYL. CDR3 DNA sequence: TGTGCCAGCAGCTTAGTGTGGGGGGGCCGGGAGACCCAGTACCTC.

This clonotype occurred many times. In nucleotides, the CDR3 is TGTGCCAGCAGCTTAGACGTGCTCGGACAGGGACTAGGCGGCTACACCTTC. As protein: CASSLDVLGQGLGGYTF. The chain recombines TRBV7-9 with TRBJ1-2; 8 nucleotides align to TRBD1. This CDR3 is built from 17 residues. With 1 base clipped from V and 8 bases from J, the junction kept 15 bases outside the gene matches. CDR1 and CDR2 (germline): SEHNR, FQNEAQ (reference sequence).

This clonotype was seen at least ten times. The rearrangement uses TRBV7-2 and TRBJ1-6; a possible D gene is TRBD1 (5 bases). The germline V and J ends were trimmed by 6 bases and 9 bases, with 21 bases remaining between them. The CDR3 is made up of 16 amino acids. Germline lookup yields CDR1 SGHTA and CDR2 FQGNSA. CDR3 in amino acids: CASRPGRGSGSSPLHF. DNA for the CDR3: TGTGCCAGCAGACCAGGGAGAGGGTCGGGTTCTTCACCCCTCCACTTT.

This clonotype was recorded many times. The chain combines TRBV6-6 with TRBJ2-7; 9 bases map to TRBD1. Germline CDR1 and CDR2: MNHNY and SVGAGI (reference sequence). Trimming cost V 7 bases and J 5 bases; bases outside gene matches: 12. The CDR3 length is 15 residues. CDR3 sequence (DNA): TGTGCCAGCACCTACGGGGGACAGGGCAACCACGAGCAGTACTTC. This encodes CASTYGGQGNHEQYF.

This rearrangement joins TRBV29-1 to TRBJ1-5; D is possibly TRBD1 (6 bases). Trimming stripped 6 bases from V and 6 bases from J, with 18 bases between. The CDR3 runs to 14 residues. CDR1 and CDR2 from the germline V gene are SQVTM and ANQGSEA. The CDR3 here is CSVQDSDGGQPQHF. The CDR3 nucleotides read TGCAGCGTGCAGGACAGTGACGGTGGTCAGCCCCAGCATTTT.

About this clonotype: This may be a read error, as it is one base from a much larger clone. The conserved phenylalanine or tryptophan is not found at the CDR3 terminus, so this likely reflects a read error. The chain is built from TRBV7-9 and TRBJ1-1; a possible D gene is TRBD1 (6 bases). Germline assignment: CDR1 SEHNR and CDR2 FQNEAQ (reference sequence). The CDR3 spans 12 residues. With 3 bases removed from V and 11 bases from J, the gap between germline ends came to 13 bases. The CDR3 nucleotides are TGTGCCAGCAGCTTTGGGACACGATCGGCTTTCCTT. The encoded protein is CASSFGTRSAFL.

This clonotype was found many times. The chain carries TRBV20-1 and TRBJ1-2; 7 bases agree with TRBD1. The CDR3 contains 14 residues. Germline V gene lookup returns CDR1 DFQATT and CDR2 SNEGSKA (reference sequence). V shed 5 bases and J 4 bases; nucleotides not matched to a gene: 10. The DNA for the CDR3 is TGCAGTGCTCTCCGGGACAGAGCAATCTATGGCTACACCTTC. Its protein product is CSALRDRAIYGYTF.

This clonotype was found many times. This chain joins TRBV4-1 and TRBJ2-6; D is unresolved. Trimming took off 8 bases at V and 2 bases at J, with 7 bases between the two ends. Germline V gives CDR1 MGHRA, CDR2 YSYEKL. This CDR3 spans 13 amino acids. In DNA, the CDR3 is TGCGCCAGCTCATCCACTGGGGCCAACGTCCTGACTTTC. It encodes CASSSTGANVLTF.